This TCR beta chain was retrieved from a study of OX40 agonist ivuxolimab in advanced cancers. Regarding the research as a whole: The costimulatory receptor OX40 (CD134) was targeted by ivuxolimab, a fully human IgG2 agonistic monoclonal antibody. Intravenous ivuxolimab was administered to patients every 2 weeks at six dose levels: 0.01, 0.1, 0.3, 1.5, 3 and 10 mg/kg. Patients were allowed to have had prior anti-PD-1, anti-PD-L1 or anti-CTLA-4 therapy, and roughly 40% of the dose-escalation patients had previously received checkpoint inhibitors. Peripheral TCRbeta sequencing was intended to test whether TCR sequence diversity was altered and clonal T-cell expansion was caused by ivuxolimab. Among the 52 dose-escalation patients, 19 had hepatocellular carcinoma, 15 or so melanoma, 9 renal cell carcinoma and 9 head and neck cancer. The paper reports the monotherapy dose-escalation portion (N ≈ 50 patients) of the phase I ivuxolimab trial. In the dose-escalation cohort, around four fifths of patients were male, and the mean age was 60 years with a range of roughly 23 to 79. Partial responses occurred in three dose-escalation patients: two with cutaneous melanoma and one with hepatocellular carcinoma.

Genomic DNA was extracted from sorted cells for sequencing of the TCRbeta CDR3 region. The immunoSEQ Assay was used to sequence the TCRbeta CDR3 regions. Not all clones reach the TCRdb copy of this immuneACCESS table, which keeps in-frame sequences only. Checked studies attribute under half of the gap to unresolved V genes and leave the rest unexplained. The sample records tens of thousands of clones, 90% to 95% of which are singletons. The ten largest clones take up around 0.7% of the sample. The investigation overall reported the following: Clonal expansion of both CD4+ and CD8+ blood T cells was observed from baseline to week 6 at doses 0.1 to 3.0 mg/kg. Low levels of normalized T-cell clonal expansion were also seen in some nonresponding patients. On average, CD8+ T cells showed more expanded clones than CD4+ T cells after ivuxolimab. In the 0.1-3.0 mg/kg groups, partial responders were among the patients with the lowest normalized peripheral clonal expansion, particularly in CD8+ T cells. Antigen specificity was not determined for the clonally expanded peripheral T cells.

Patients with autoimmune disease history or receiving systemic immunosuppression were excluded from the trial. Peripheral blood for TCR sequencing was collected from all dose cohorts at baseline, on cycle 4 day 1, and on cycle 7 day 1. The samples were drawn from a first-in-human, open-label, multicenter phase I dose-escalation trial of ivuxolimab. Adults with locally advanced or metastatic head and neck squamous cell, hepatocellular, melanoma or renal cell carcinoma were enrolled in the trial. Before TCR sequencing, CD4+ T cells and CD8+ T cells from peripheral blood were sorted into separate populations. To note about this clone: Its antigen specificity is not known. No qualities accompany the bases; no much larger clone lies one base away.

CDR3 length: 15 amino acids, cysteine to phenylalanine. CDR3 DNA is the only sequence kept; it has 45 bases, read in frame from the first base. The germline V gene yields KGHSH for CDR1 and LQKENI for CDR2. The germline V and J ends show losses of 4 bases and 5 bases respectively, and no gene match explains 4 bases of the junction. The rearranged segments are TRBV18 and TRBJ1-6; 8 middle bases align to TRBD1. The input for sequencing was CD4+ or CD8+ T cells sorted from blood, taken in a trial of the OX40 agonist ivuxolimab. The origin of this receptor is an adult with an advanced solid tumor such as melanoma, head and neck, liver or kidney cancer. The nucleotides read TGTGCCAGCTCACTAGAACAGGGGGATAATTCACCCCTCCACTTT. Its protein is CASSLEQGDNSPLHF. With the portions outside the CDR3 filled from the reference TRBV18 and TRBJ1-6 genes, the complete variable region becomes NAGVMQNPRHLVRRRGQEARLRCSPMKGHSHVYWYRQLPEEGLKFMVYLQKENIIDESGMPKERFSAEFPKEGPSILRIQQVVRGDSAAYFCASSLEQGDNSPLHFGNGTRLTVT.